This T cell receptor beta chain comes out of a study of blood T cells in healthy people across ages. Study outcomes and limitations: Unsorted PBMC input precluded a conclusive naive versus antigen-experienced comparison.

Notes on this clonotype: Antigen specificity is unknown.

Alongside a J-beta primer mix, a sample-barcoded 5' primer served in a second PCR lasting about 6 to 12 cycles. Per-sample output comprised a minimum of 3 million paired-end reads containing CDR3. MiXCR, applied by TCRdb to the 5' RACE reads, yields one record per CDR3 protein. The sample holds hundreds of thousands of distinct CDR3 sequences, approximately 30% seen once. Sequencing used blood. This clonotype was obtained from a woman at least 80 years old in good health.

The CDR3 loop reads CASSGASGAADPFF. The DNA for the CDR3 is TGTGCCAGCAGTGGAGCTAGCGGGGCCGCCGACCCGTTCTTC. The chain is built from TRBV7-2 and TRBJ2-1; 9 bases map to TRBD2. Germline-derived CDR1 and CDR2 are SGHTA and FQGNSA. V dropped 6 bases and J dropped 15; count of bases not matched to a gene: 15. The CDR3 runs 14 residues.